The T cell receptor (beta chain) under discussion was sequenced for a study of T cells in Graves' hyperthyroidism and ophthalmopathy. This clonotype has at least ten counts. Germline V CDR1 and CDR2: SGHDT, YYEEEE. This CDR3 comprises 14 residues. Between the trimmed V and J ends, which lost 0 bases and 6 bases, there was a span of 13 bases. The investigators amplified TCR beta CDR3 regions from RNA transcripts. The HTBI primer set drove a first-round RT-PCR of the TCR CDR3. MiXCR, applied by TCRdb to the multiplex PCR reads, yields one record per CDR3 protein. The sample records fewer than 500,000 distinct CDR3 sequences, approximately 14% being singletons.

Sequencing input: blood. The V call is TRBV5-6, the J call TRBJ2-7, with D possibly being TRBD1 (5 bases). This sequence originates from a woman aged 25-40 years with Graves' ophthalmopathy. In nucleotides, the CDR3 is TGTGCCAGCAGCTTGGGACAGTTCATCGCCGAGCAGTACTTC. Residues: CASSLGQFIAEQYF.